A single sample is the source of the 30 T cell receptor beta chains below, sequenced in a study of T cell responses to AZD1222 COVID-19 vaccine. The data were produced by immunoSEQ multiplex PCR, yet TCRdb's version contains in-frame clones alone and is incomplete. The data show 50,000 to 60,000 clones, with roughly 80% seen just once and approximately 5.2% held by the top ten. The specimen was peripheral blood, collected 28 days after the second AZD1222 dose. All receptors come from an adult who received the AZD1222 COVID-19 vaccine.

This clone was observed a single time. The V and J genes are TRBV9 and TRBJ1-1; 7 nucleotides line up with TRBD1. Germline V gene lookup returns CDR1 SGDLS and CDR2 YYNGEE. The CDR3 has 13 residues. The junction had 5 bases not matched to a gene; V was cut back by 3 bases and J by 6 bases. In nucleotides, the CDR3 is TGTGCCAGCAGCGCACAGGGGAAGGCTGAAGCTTTCTTT. Protein sequence: CASSAQGKAEAFF.

The chain couples TRBV9 to TRBJ2-1, with 13 nucleotides matching TRBD2. Germline V gene lookup returns CDR1 SGDLS and CDR2 YYNGEE. The V segment lost 3 bases and the J segment 3 bases; nucleotides outside the gene matches: 3. CDR3 length: 16 amino acids. CDR3 DNA: TGTGCCAGCAGCGCGGGGACTAGCGGGGTCTACAATGAGCAGTTCTTC. Residues: CASSAGTSGVYNEQFF.

Points on this clone: The junction departs from the called germline gene at one end, perhaps through a read error. The sample holds other DNA sequences that translate to the same CDR3. V usage is TRBV28 and J usage is TRBJ2-2; D is possibly TRBD1 (5 bases). Germline assignment: CDR1 MDHEN and CDR2 SYDVKM. CDR3 length equals 16 residues. The CDR3 loop is CASSLSWGGQVGELFF. CDR3 bases: TGTGCTAGCAGTTTGAGCTGGGGCGGACAAGTCGGGGAGCTGTTTTTT.

This clone appeared once. The gene calls are TRBV19 and TRBJ2-2; the match to TRBD1 covers 11 bases. The CDR3 contains 18 residues. The germline V gene has CDR1 LNHDA and CDR2 SQIVND (reference sequence). V gave up 1 base and J gave up 6 bases; unmatched junction bases: 10. The CDR3 DNA reads TGTGCCAGTAGTATAGGGACAGGGGGCGTTTGGGGAGCCGGGGAGCTGTTTTTT. Its protein is CASSIGTGGVWGAGELFF. Together with reference TRBV19 and TRBJ2-2, the CDR3 gives the full variable domain: DGGITQSPKYLFRKEGQNVTLSCEQNLNHDAMYWYRQDPGQGLRLIYYSQIVNDFQKGDIAEGYSVSREKKESFPLTVTSAQKNPTAFYLCASSIGTGGVWGAGELFFGEGSRLTVL.

This rearrangement joins TRBV4-2 to TRBJ2-3; the match to TRBD2 covers 11 bases. CDR3 size: 15 residues. V trimming: 3 bases; J trimming: 4 bases; junction bases outside the gene matches: 3. Germline loops: CDR1 LGHNA, CDR2 YNFKEQ. The CDR3 DNA sequence: TGTGCCAGCAGCCAGGGTAGCGGGGGGGCAGATACGCAGTATTTT. Its protein is CASSQGSGGADTQYF.

This chain connects TRBV11-2 to TRBJ1-1; a weak D match, TRBD1 (6 bases). Germline lookup yields CDR1 SGHAT and CDR2 FQNNGV. Deletions cut 5 bases from V and 2 bases from J, with 21 bases between. The CDR3 sequence is 17 residues long. In DNA form, the CDR3 reads TGTGCCAGCAGCCCCTCCGGGCAGGGGACTCTCAACACTGAAGCTTTCTTT. Translating it yields CASSPSGQGTLNTEAFF. Full variable domain (remainder filled in from reference TRBV11-2 and TRBJ1-1): EAGVAQSPRYKIIEKRQSVAFWCNPISGHATLYWYQQILGQGPKLLIQFQNNGVVDDSQLPKDRFSAERLKGVDSTLKIQPAKLEDSAVYLCASSPSGQGTLNTEAFFGQGTRLTVV.

The chain recombines TRBV3-1 (or the pseudogene TRBV3-2) with TRBJ1-2; D is possibly TRBD1 (5 bases). The V and J ends lost 0 bases and 0 bases respectively, with 11 bases between them. Germline V gene sequence: CDR1 LGHDT, CDR2 YNNKEL (reference sequence). This CDR3 contains 16 residues. Here the CDR3 DNA reads TGTGCCAGCAGCCAAGAAAGGGGCCAAGCTAACTATGGCTACACCTTC. Protein sequence: CASSQERGQANYGYTF.

The chain carries TRBV28 and TRBJ1-2; D is undetermined. The germline V gene encodes CDR1 MDHEN and CDR2 SYDVKM. CDR3 length: 14 residues. V shed 6 bases and J shed 4 bases, with 15 bases lying between them. Written as DNA, the CDR3 is TGTGCCAGCAGCTACGTGCAGGTTACCTATGGCTACACCTTC. It yields the protein CASSYVQVTYGYTF.

The chain uses TRBV11-2 and TRBJ2-1; D remains ambiguous. CDR3 size: 12 residues. Trimming took 5 bases from V and 10 from J, leaving 12 bases between them. Per germline, CDR1 SGHAT and CDR2 FQNNGV. Here the CDR3 reads CASSPQWGEQFF. The CDR3 bases are TGTGCCAGCAGCCCACAATGGGGAGAGCAGTTCTTC.

CDR3 nucleotide sequence: TGTGCCAGCAGCTTAGTGACAGGCAATCAGCCCCAGCATTTT. Its protein product is CASSLVTGNQPQHF. The rearrangement uses TRBV5-8 and TRBJ1-5; the D gene is possibly TRBD1 (5 bases). Deletions cut 2 bases from V and 2 bases from J, with 8 bases between. CDR1 and CDR2 from the germline V gene are SGHTS and YDEGEE. The CDR3 covers 14 residues.

The chain is built from TRBV5-5 and TRBJ1-5, with D unclear. There are 13 residues in the CDR3. Trimming took off 4 bases at V and 7 bases at J, with 12 bases between the two ends. Germline CDR1 SGHKS, CDR2 YYEKEE (reference sequence). CDR3 sequence: CASSGTGKQPQHF. In DNA, the CDR3 is TGTGCCAGCAGCGGCACCGGTAAACAGCCCCAGCATTTT.

This chain joins TRBV7-9 and TRBJ1-4; 8 nucleotides line up with TRBD1. CDR3 size: 15 residues. The ends lost 7 bases at V and 8 bases at J; junction bases unmatched: 12. From germline, CDR1 is SEHNR and CDR2 FQNEAQ (reference sequence). The CDR3 coding sequence is TGTGCCAGCACACACGACAGGGGATTTTTGGAAAAACTGTTTTTT. This codes for CASTHDRGFLEKLFF. The full variable domain, rest sourced from reference TRBV7-9 and TRBJ1-4, is DTGVSQNPRHKITKRGQNVTFRCDPISEHNRLYWYRQTLGQGPEFLTYFQNEAQLEKSRLLSDRFSAERPKGSFSTLEIQRTEQGDSAMYLCASTHDRGFLEKLFFGSGTQLSVL.

The rearrangement uses TRBV3-1 (or the pseudogene TRBV3-2) and TRBJ2-3; 13 positions match TRBD2. This CDR3 has 16 amino acids. Germline V lookup: CDR1 LGHDT, CDR2 YNNKEL (reference sequence). Trimming removed 3 bases from V and 3 bases from J; junction bases left unmatched: 3. For the CDR3, the DNA is TGTGCCAGCAGCCAGGGACTAGCGGGAAGTACAGATACGCAGTATTTT. Encoded protein: CASSQGLAGSTDTQYF.

This chain connects TRBV19 to TRBJ2-2, with D tentatively TRBD1 (5 bases). CDR1 and CDR2 (germline): LNHDA, SQIVND (reference sequence). The CDR3 runs 14 residues. Trimming stripped 2 bases from V and 6 bases from J, with 10 bases between. For the CDR3, the DNA is TGTGCCAGTAGTATACAGGGTGGGGCCGGGGAGCTGTTTTTT. It specifies CASSIQGGAGELFF.

The CDR3 region has the DNA TGTGCCAGCTCACCAAATAGCAATCAGCCCCAGCATTTT. Translation gives CASSPNSNQPQHF. The chain couples TRBV18 to TRBJ1-5, with D uncertain. Germline CDR1 is KGHSH and CDR2 is LQKENI. V lost 2 bases and J lost 0, with 2 bases in between. The CDR3 is 13 amino acids.

V and J are TRBV19 and TRBJ1-3; D gene unclear. The ends were cut back, 3 bases at V and 0 bases at J, with 9 bases in the middle. CDR3 length: 15 residues. Germline CDR1 and CDR2: LNHDA and SQIVND (reference sequence). The CDR3 region is CASSMRQTSGNTIYF. The DNA of the CDR3 is TGTGCCAGTAGTATGCGGCAAACCTCTGGAAACACCATATATTTT. The full variable domain, with the rest looked up from reference TRBV19 and TRBJ1-3, is DGGITQSPKYLFRKEGQNVTLSCEQNLNHDAMYWYRQDPGQGLRLIYYSQIVNDFQKGDIAEGYSVSREKKESFPLTVTSAQKNPTAFYLCASSMRQTSGNTIYFGEGSWLTVV.

The chain links TRBV5-1 to TRBJ1-1, with D unclear. This CDR3 is 15 amino acids long. CDR1 is SGHRS, CDR2 YFSETQ, per germline. The ends were cut back, 2 bases at V and 0 bases at J, with 11 bases in the middle. CDR3 residues: CASSLLDGMNTEAFF. As DNA, the CDR3 is TGCGCCAGCAGCTTACTCGACGGCATGAACACTGAAGCTTTCTTT.

The chain uses TRBV6-4 and TRBJ1-2; 7 bases are a match to TRBD1. Germline CDR1 MRHNA, CDR2 SNTAGT. V trimming: 5 bases; J trimming: 2 bases; junction bases outside the gene matches: 5. The CDR3 covers 14 residues. In DNA, the CDR3 is TGTGCCAGCAGTCCACAGGGGTTCAACTATGGCTACACCTTC. It yields the protein CASSPQGFNYGYTF.

This clone was seen a few times. The rearrangement joins TRBV29-1 to TRBJ1-3; TRBD1 matches 9 bases. The V and J ends lost 7 bases and 3 bases, in that order; junction bases with no gene match: 7. This CDR3 is 14 amino acids long. Germline CDR1 reads SQVTM; CDR2 reads ANQGSEA. The CDR3 coding sequence is TGCAGCGCTTGGGACAGGGCTAATGGAAACACCATATATTTT. It yields the protein CSAWDRANGNTIYF.

The CDR3 reads CASTRRGGTGELFF. The CDR3 DNA is TGTGCCAGCACGAGGCGGGGGGGCACCGGGGAGCTGTTTTTT. The chain uses TRBV2 and TRBJ2-2; 9 bases align to TRBD2. V trimming: 7 bases; J trimming: 4 bases; junction bases outside the gene matches: 4. This CDR3 comprises 14 residues. Germline CDR1 is SNHLY and CDR2 is FYNNEI. Complete variable domain (other parts from reference TRBV2 and TRBJ2-2): EPEVTQTPSHQVTQMGQEVILRCVPISNHLYFYWYRQILGQKVEFLVSFYNNEISEKSEIFDDQFSVERPDGSNFTLKIRSTKLEDSAMYFCASTRRGGTGELFFGEGSRLTVL.

The chain links TRBV15 to TRBJ2-7; 7 bases match TRBD1. The J segment lost 3 bases and the V segment lost 0 bases, leaving 2 bases of the junction unmatched. Looked up from germline, CDR1 is LNHNV and CDR2 is YYDKDF (reference sequence). This CDR3 contains 14 residues. This CDR3 is CATSRDHRGYEQYF. CDR3 DNA sequence: TGTGCCACCAGCAGAGACCACAGGGGCTACGAGCAGTACTTC.

The CDR3 nucleotides read TGTGCCAGCAGCACCGACAGGGCGTCCTACGAGCAGTACTTC. Amino acid sequence: CASSTDRASYEQYF. The V gene is TRBV5-5, the J gene TRBJ2-7; the match to TRBD1 covers 7 bases. Germline V gene sequence: CDR1 SGHKS, CDR2 YYEKEE (reference sequence). This CDR3 comprises 14 residues. V trimming: 4 bases; J trimming: 1 base; junction bases outside the gene matches: 5. The complete variable domain, with remaining parts taken from reference TRBV5-5 and TRBJ2-7, reads DAGVTQSPTHLIKTRGQQVTLRCSPISGHKSVSWYQQVLGQGPQFIFQYYEKEERGRGNFPDRFSARQFPNYSSELNVNALLLGDSALYLCASSTDRASYEQYFGPGTRLTVT.

This clone was recorded once. This chain links TRBV10-3 with TRBJ2-4; D possibly corresponds to TRBD2 (6 bases). The CDR3 has 17 amino acids. Germline CDR1 reads ENHRY; CDR2 reads SYGVKD. V gave up 0 bases and J gave up 0 bases, with 12 bases separating them. The DNA of the CDR3 is TGTGCCATCAGTGAGTCGGTAGGGGAGGCAGCCAAAAACATTCAGTACTTC. Encoded protein: CAISESVGEAAKNIQYF.

V gene TRBV7-9 combines with J gene TRBJ2-1; weak D call: TRBD2 (6 bases). Trimming took 5 bases from V and 14 from J, leaving 16 bases between them. Germline V gene sequence: CDR1 SEHNR, CDR2 FQNEAQ (reference sequence). The CDR3 covers 12 residues. This chain's CDR3 is CASSIGTGVKFF. In nucleotides, the CDR3 is TGTGCCAGCAGCATCGGGACGGGGGTAAAGTTCTTC.

This sequence joins TRBV7-2 and TRBJ1-6, with D possibly matching TRBD1 (5 bases). The CDR3 totals 15 residues. Per germline, CDR1 SGHTA and CDR2 FQGNSA. V was pared by 3 bases and J by 1 base, with 7 bases between. CDR3 coding DNA: TGTGCCAGCAGCTTGGGGGAGTCCTATAATTCACCCCTCCACTTT. Amino acid sequence: CASSLGESYNSPLHF. The variable domain in full, with the rest retrieved from reference TRBV7-2 and TRBJ1-6, is GAGVSQSPSNKVTEKGKDVELRCDPISGHTALYWYRQSLGQGLEFLIYFQGNSAPDKSGLPSDRFSAERTGGSVSTLTIQRTQQEDSAVYLCASSLGESYNSPLHFGNGTRLTVT.

The V gene is TRBV7-2, the J gene TRBJ2-7; D could derive from TRBD1 or TRBD2 (5 bases each). The CDR3 loop spans 15 amino acids. CDR1 SGHTA and CDR2 FQGNSA come from the germline V gene. The germline V and J ends were trimmed by 5 bases and 1 base, with 15 bases remaining between them. Here the CDR3 reads CASSAVGTASYEQYF. The CDR3 coding sequence is TGTGCCAGCAGCGCTGTAGGGACGGCTTCCTACGAGCAGTACTTC.

The J gene is TRBJ1-5, the V gene TRBV2; 8 nucleotides align to TRBD1. The V and J ends lost 5 bases and 1 base, in that order; junction bases with no gene match: 4. The CDR3 contains 15 residues. In germline, CDR1 is SNHLY, CDR2 FYNNEI. The DNA for the CDR3 is TGTGCCAGCAGTTTTCAGGGGGCGAGCAATCAGCCCCAGCATTTT. Amino acid sequence: CASSFQGASNQPQHF.

This clone appeared once. The rearrangement joins TRBV19 to TRBJ2-1, with 7 positions matching TRBD2. The CDR3 is made up of 15 amino acids. From germline, CDR1 is LNHDA and CDR2 SQIVND (reference sequence). V shed 6 bases and J 3 bases; nucleotides not matched to a gene: 8. For the CDR3, the DNA is TGTGCCAGTAGCCCTTCAGGCGGGAGCTACAATGAGCAGTTCTTC. Protein: CASSPSGGSYNEQFF.

The CDR3 is CASSLYRVGNYGYTF. The CDR3, as DNA: TGTGCCAGCAGTCTGTACAGGGTGGGGAACTATGGCTACACCTTC. The chain is built from TRBV27 and TRBJ1-2, with D possibly matching TRBD1 (6 bases). The germline gives CDR1 MNHEY, CDR2 SMNVEV (reference sequence). This CDR3 contains 15 residues. The ends were cut back, 5 bases at V and 2 bases at J, with 15 bases in the middle.

The rearrangement links TRBV6-5 to TRBJ1-2; D is possibly TRBD1 (5 bases). CDR3 length equals 14 residues. Per germline, CDR1 MNHEY and CDR2 SVGAGI. Trimming took off 6 bases at V and 8 bases at J, with 19 bases between the two ends. DNA of the CDR3: TGTGCCAGCAGGGCGGGGGGGAAAGTCAACGGCTACACCTTC. This encodes CASRAGGKVNGYTF.